The source of this TCR beta chain is a study of CD8 T cells in Susac syndrome. The authors reverse transcribed roughly 0.5 to 1 ug RNA with random hexamers. Using its own MiXCR run on the immunoSEQ multiplex PCR reads, TCRdb lists one record per CDR3 protein. The table shows some 150,000 distinct CDR3 sequences, with 95% to 96% occurring only once. Germline loops: CDR1 DFQATT, CDR2 SNEGSKA (reference sequence). The CDR3 length is 14 residues. Trimming cost V 5 bases and J 8 bases, with 18 bases left between them. Sample: CD8+ T cells from PBMCs. This chain connects TRBV20-1 to TRBJ1-4; a possible D gene is TRBD1 (6 bases). The origin of this receptor is a human donor with multiple sclerosis. The CDR3, as DNA: TGCAGTGCTTACGTCGGGGGGCGTCGAGAAAAACTGTTTTTT. This gives the protein CSAYVGGRREKLFF.